The source of this TCR beta chain is a study of blood T cell repertoires in COVID-19. Study in general: Material from acute and convalescent COVID-19 was sourced from the United States, Italy and Spain. Sources were T cells, B-cell-depleted T cells, or PBMCs; the material itself was cDNA or gDNA.

In the study's own analysis: Amplifying reference gene primers gave estimates of nucleated cell counts. Sequencing was performed with immunoSEQ multiplex PCR; in TCRdb, only in-frame clones are kept and a portion is missing. From that table come the V and J calls and clone size; the DNA was used to work out D and trimming. The sample carries about 220,000 clones, about 79% recorded once. Germline V lookup: CDR1 PRHDT, CDR2 FYEKMQ (reference sequence). The CDR3 is 18 residues long. Deletions cut 3 bases from V and 0 bases from J, with 15 bases between. What was sequenced was peripheral blood. The rearrangement joins TRBV13 to TRBJ1-6; a possible D gene is TRBD1 (5 bases). The TCR originated in a man aged 50-59 years with active or convalescent COVID-19. CDR3 in DNA: TGTGCCAGCAGCTTTCAAGGGGTTACAATCTCCTATAATTCACCCCTCCACTTT. Amino acid sequence: CASSFQGVTISYNSPLHF.